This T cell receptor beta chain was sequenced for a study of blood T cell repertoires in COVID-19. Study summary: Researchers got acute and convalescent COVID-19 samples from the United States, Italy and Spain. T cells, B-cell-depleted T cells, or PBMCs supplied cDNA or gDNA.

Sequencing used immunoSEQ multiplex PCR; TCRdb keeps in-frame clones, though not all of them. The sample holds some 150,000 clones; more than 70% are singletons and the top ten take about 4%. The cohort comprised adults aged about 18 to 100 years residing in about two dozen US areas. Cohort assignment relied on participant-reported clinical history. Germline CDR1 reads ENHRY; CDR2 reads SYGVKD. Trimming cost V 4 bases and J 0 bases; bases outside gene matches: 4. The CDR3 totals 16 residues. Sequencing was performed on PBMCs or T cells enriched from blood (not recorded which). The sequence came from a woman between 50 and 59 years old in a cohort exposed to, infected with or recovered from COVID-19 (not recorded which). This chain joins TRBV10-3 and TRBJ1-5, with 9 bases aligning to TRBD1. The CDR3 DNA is TGTGCCATCAGTGTTACAGGGGGCCTTAGCAATCAGCCCCAGCATTTT. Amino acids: CAISVTGGLSNQPQHF.